The entry below describes one T cell receptor beta chain. This sample was included in a study of cytomegalovirus exposure and HLA in healthy donors. The CDR3 is made up of 17 amino acids. The PCR contained 60 Vbeta and 13 Jbeta primers. Clones were sequenced by immunoSEQ multiplex PCR, and TCRdb holds only the in-frame ones, with some missing. The sample includes about 180,000 clones, approximately 81% of them seen just once. The sequenced material came from PBMCs. This receptor was obtained from a boy aged 2-15 years in good health and CMV-seronegative. V is TRBV21-1 and J is TRBJ1-1; the table's D call TRBD1 went unverified against the DNA. TRBV21-1 is a pseudogene. The CDR3 is CASKLSSVRGLRTEAFF. The CDR3 bases are TGTGCCAGCAAGCTATCTTCGGTAAGGGGGCTAAGGACTGAAGCTTTCTTT.